This T cell receptor (beta chain) was identified during a study of cytomegalovirus exposure and HLA in healthy donors. Study-wide results and caveats: Reportedly, HLA-A and HLA-B alleles of most subjects were accurately predicted from TCR beta. Being indistinguishable, some V segments were excluded, TRBV6-2 and TRBV6-3 among them. A previous analysis found most TCR beta V segments productive roughly 90% or roughly 30% of the time.

At the time of sampling, donors were nominally healthy, though unrecorded immune exposures were likely. The PCR employed 60 Vbeta primers together with 13 Jbeta primers. TCRdb's table, derived via immunoSEQ multiplex PCR, lists solely in-frame clones and lacks some. The sample lists about 130,000 clones; 75% to 85% were seen once. The germline CDR1 and CDR2 sequences are SGHDT and YYEEEE. Trimming removed 8 bases from V and 2 bases from J; junction bases left unmatched: 6. The CDR3 runs to 15 residues. As concerns this clone: Its target is unknown.

This chain links TRBV5-6 with TRBJ2-2; 10 positions match TRBD2. The sequence was obtained from a male donor in good health and CMV-seronegative. What was sequenced was PBMCs. This CDR3 is CASNIAGGNTGELFF. The CDR3, as DNA: TGTGCCAGTAATATAGCGGGGGGCAACACCGGGGAGCTGTTTTTT.